This TCR beta chain was retrieved from a study of tissue T cells after allogeneic stem cell transplantation. The study's findings and limits: The patient cohort was small and clinically heterogeneous, with limited sampling depth.

Data came from immunoSEQ multiplex PCR; TCRdb stores just in-frame clones and leaves some out. The table includes under 4,000 clones, roughly 53% detected once. CDR1 and CDR2 (germline): SGHLS, HYDKME. V gave up 2 bases and J gave up 4 bases; unmatched junction bases: 3. This CDR3 spans 14 amino acids. This clone was counted between two and nine times. Its target is unknown. Gene names are the mouse ones. The CDR3 end falls 1 residue outside the read, so it is completed with the germline J gene. Sample time point: mouse harvest day 14 after allogeneic transplant. The graft held 10^6 splenic CD5+ T cells and 10^7 T-cell-depleted bone marrow cells.

The chain uses TRBV12-2 and TRBJ2-7; 11 positions match TRBD2. The source of this sequence is a female BALB/c mouse given C57BL/6 T cells with graft-versus-host disease after an allogeneic hematopoietic cell transplant. The sequenced sample was gut tissue. Partial CDR3 DNA: TGTGCCAGCTCTCCCGGGACTGGGGGTTATGAACAGTAC. This encodes CASSPGTGGYEQY. The entire CDR3 protein is CASSPGTGGYEQYF.